Each of the 14 T cell receptor beta chains below was sequenced from the same sample in a study of blood T cell repertoires in COVID-19. Assay used: immunoSEQ multiplex PCR; TCRdb lists only in-frame clones, some missing. The sample contains under 300,000 clones, roughly nine tenths of which appear only once. Sequenced: PBMCs or T cells enriched from blood (not recorded which). These receptors came from a woman aged 45 to 65 who had recovered from COVID-19.

This clone was seen once. The rearrangement joins TRBV18 to TRBJ2-2; TRBD2 matches at 8 bases. Germline CDR1 reads KGHSH; CDR2 reads LQKENI. V dropped 3 bases and J dropped 2; count of bases not matched to a gene: 8. The CDR3 totals 17 residues. In DNA form, the CDR3 reads TGTGCCAGCTCACCTCTGGTCGGGACTAGTAACACCGGGGAGCTGTTTTTT. Translation: CASSPLVGTSNTGELFF.

The V gene is TRBV7-3, the J gene TRBJ2-2; D gene uncertain. CDR1 and CDR2 from the germline V gene are SGHTA and FQGTGA. The ends were cut back, 5 bases at V and 0 bases at J, with 10 bases in the middle. The CDR3 covers 15 residues. The CDR3: CASSLQPSNTGELFF. CDR3 nucleotide sequence: TGTGCCAGCAGCCTACAGCCATCGAACACCGGGGAGCTGTTTTTT.

V gene TRBV4-2 combines with J gene TRBJ2-7, with 7 bases that match TRBD2. V was pared by 7 bases and J by 6 bases, with 9 bases of the junction left unmatched. The CDR3 loop spans 13 amino acids. Germline-derived CDR1 and CDR2 are LGHNA and YNFKEQ. CDR3 in amino acids: CASTPGLQGEQYF. The DNA of the CDR3 is TGTGCCAGCACCCCGGGACTACAAGGCGAGCAGTACTTC.

The V gene is TRBV10-3, the J gene TRBJ1-5; D gene uncertain. CDR1 is ENHRY and CDR2 is SYGVKD in the germline V gene. The ends were cut back, 3 bases at V and 8 bases at J, with 11 bases in the middle. The CDR3 consists of 13 residues. CDR3 nucleotides: TGTGCCATCAGTGAACACCCACGGGAGCCCCAGCATTTT. Translation: CAISEHPREPQHF.

The chain uses TRBV7-9 and TRBJ1-3, with TRBD1 matching over 8 bases. V shed 5 bases, J shed 0 bases, and the junction held 3 bases outside the gene matches. Germline V CDR1 and CDR2: SEHNR, FQNEAQ (reference sequence). CDR3 length: 15 amino acids. The CDR3 DNA reads TGTGCCAGCAGCGTCGACAGGGGCTCTGGAAACACCATATATTTT. Translation gives CASSVDRGSGNTIYF.

The chain combines TRBV27 with TRBJ2-7; the match to TRBD2 covers 12 bases. V lost 6 bases to trimming and J lost 2 bases; unmatched junction nucleotides: 14. The CDR3 covers 18 residues. Looked up from germline, CDR1 is MNHEY and CDR2 is SMNVEV (reference sequence). As DNA, the CDR3 is TGTGCCAGCAGGCCAGGGCTAGCGGGAGGGCCCAGAACCTACGAGCAGTACTTC. Amino acid sequence: CASRPGLAGGPRTYEQYF.

V and J are TRBV29-1 and TRBJ2-1; tentatively, D is TRBD1 (6 bases). Trimming cost V 6 bases and J 6 bases, with 24 bases left between them. The CDR3 loop spans 16 amino acids. Germline CDR1 reads SQVTM; CDR2 reads ANQGSEA. CDR3 in amino acids: CSVVLSRGPASNEQFF. CDR3 bases: TGCAGCGTAGTCCTCTCCAGGGGCCCGGCTTCCAATGAGCAGTTCTTC.

Only a few counts were recorded for this clone. The V call is TRBV7-3, the J call TRBJ2-1; possibly TRBD1 for D (6 bases). The length of the CDR3 is 13 residues. CDR1 is SGHTA, CDR2 FQGTGA, per germline. V lost 5 bases and J 6 bases, leaving 11 bases between the germline ends. CDR3 sequence reads: CASSLHRANEQFF. CDR3 nucleotides: TGTGCCAGCAGCCTTCACAGGGCCAATGAGCAGTTCTTC.

The chain couples TRBV27 to TRBJ2-1, with TRBD2 identical over 9 bases. From germline, CDR1 is MNHEY and CDR2 SMNVEV (reference sequence). The V segment lost 5 bases and the J segment 7 bases; nucleotides outside the gene matches: 15. CDR3 length: 17 amino acids. Written as DNA, the CDR3 is TGTGCCAGCAGTCAAGACCCAAGGCGGGAGGGCCGGAATGAGCAGTTCTTC. It yields the protein CASSQDPRREGRNEQFF.

This chain links TRBV7-2 with TRBJ2-7; TRBD1 matches 7 bases. Germline trimming cut 3 bases from V and 2 bases from J; bases unmatched to any gene: 4. The V gene's germline CDR1 is SGHTA and CDR2 FQGNSA. This CDR3 has 14 amino acids. The CDR3 here is CASSFGTVTYEQYF. In DNA form, the CDR3 reads TGTGCCAGCAGCTTCGGGACAGTTACCTACGAGCAGTACTTC.

J is TRBJ2-1 and V is TRBV25-1; TRBD2 is a possible D gene (6 bases). CDR1 is MGHDK, CDR2 SYGVNS, per germline. The CDR3 has 16 amino acids. The V and J ends lost 2 bases and 4 bases respectively, with 15 bases between them. The CDR3 coding sequence is TGTGCCAGCAGTGAAGCTGGCGGGATAACATACAATGAGCAGTTCTTC. It translates to CASSEAGGITYNEQFF.

The chain joins TRBV28 to TRBJ2-5, with 7 bases that match TRBD2. CDR3 length equals 15 residues. V was clipped by 5 bases and J by 3 bases; unmatched bases: 9. Germline values: CDR1 MDHEN, CDR2 SYDVKM. The CDR3 DNA follows: TGTGCCAGCAGTCCTCTTTCTAGCGGTAAAGAGACCCAGTACTTC. Amino acid sequence: CASSPLSSGKETQYF.

V is TRBV2 and J is TRBJ1-6; 8 bases are shared with TRBD1. Germline V gene lookup returns CDR1 SNHLY and CDR2 FYNNEI. CDR3 length equals 17 residues. The J segment lost 0 bases and the V segment lost 6 bases, leaving 7 bases of the junction unmatched. The CDR3 reads CASSSGGVSSYNSPLHF. As DNA, the CDR3 is TGTGCCAGCAGCTCAGGGGGCGTCAGCTCCTATAATTCACCCCTCCACTTT.

A single count supports this clone. This chain joins TRBV11-2 and TRBJ2-7, with D perhaps TRBD2 (5 bases). V was shortened by 4 bases and J by 3 bases, with 10 bases between the two germline ends. The CDR3 consists of 13 residues. From germline, CDR1 is SGHAT and CDR2 FQNNGV. CDR3 amino acids: CASSSARDYEQYF. As DNA, the CDR3 is TGTGCCAGCAGCTCCGCCCGGGACTACGAGCAGTACTTC.